Included here is one T cell receptor (beta chain) sequence, with context. Its target is unknown. TCRdb redid the calling of the RT-PCR reads with MiXCR, one entry per CDR3 protein. The table shows under 850,000 distinct CDR3 sequences, with about 18% occurring only once. The junction had 9 bases not matched to a gene; V was cut back by 6 bases and J by 7 bases. This CDR3 spans 13 amino acids. Germline assignment: CDR1 SQVTM and CDR2 ANQGSEA. These data come from a study of response to subunit inactivated influenza vaccine. Findings of the study overall: The authors suggested that few new T cells are recruited per seasonal influenza vaccination.

This TCR came from a man in his fifties or sixties who received an inactivated influenza vaccine. This rearrangement joins TRBV29-1 to TRBJ1-5; 7 nucleotides match TRBD1. The sample in question was PBMCs from blood, obtained more than 4 days after vaccination. DNA of the CDR3: TGCAGCGTCTCGACAGGGTTAGACCAGCCCCAGCATTTT. It is translated as CSVSTGLDQPQHF.